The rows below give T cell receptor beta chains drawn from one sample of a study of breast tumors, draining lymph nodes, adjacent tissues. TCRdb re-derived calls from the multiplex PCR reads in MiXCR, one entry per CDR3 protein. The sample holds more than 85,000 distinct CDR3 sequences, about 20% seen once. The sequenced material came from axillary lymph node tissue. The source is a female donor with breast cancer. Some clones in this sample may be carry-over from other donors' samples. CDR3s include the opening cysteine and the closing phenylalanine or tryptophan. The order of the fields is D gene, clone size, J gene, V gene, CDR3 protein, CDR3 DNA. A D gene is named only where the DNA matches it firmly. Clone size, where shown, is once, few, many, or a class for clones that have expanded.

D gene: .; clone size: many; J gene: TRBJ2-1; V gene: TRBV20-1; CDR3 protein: CSGSSYNEQFF; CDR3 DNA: TGCAGTGGAAGCTCCTACAATGAGCAGTTCTTC
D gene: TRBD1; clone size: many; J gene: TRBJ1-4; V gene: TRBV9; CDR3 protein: CASSVGTVNEKLFF; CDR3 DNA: TGTGCCAGCAGCGTCGGGACAGTAAATGAAAAACTGTTTTTT
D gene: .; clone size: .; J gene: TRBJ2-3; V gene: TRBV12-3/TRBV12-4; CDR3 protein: CASSFMTGVSTDTQYF; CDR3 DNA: TGTGCCAGCAGTTTCATGACGGGAGTTTCTACAGATACGCAGTATTTT
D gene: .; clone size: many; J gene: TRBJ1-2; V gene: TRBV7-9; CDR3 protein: CASSLGTPYGYTF; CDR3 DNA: TGTGCCAGCAGCTTAGGAACTCCCTATGGCTACACCTTC
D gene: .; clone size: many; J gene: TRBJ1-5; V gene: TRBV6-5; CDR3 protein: CASTEDSYSNQPQHF; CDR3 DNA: TGTGCCAGCACCGAGGACAGTTATAGCAATCAGCCCCAGCATTTT
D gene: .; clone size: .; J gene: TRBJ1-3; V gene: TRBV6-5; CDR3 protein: CAGSYSKGSGNTIYF; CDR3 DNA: TGCGCCGGCAGTTACTCGAAAGGGTCGGGAAACACCATATATTTT
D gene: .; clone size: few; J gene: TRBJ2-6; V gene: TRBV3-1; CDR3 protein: CASSQGGGANVLTF; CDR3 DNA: TGTGCCAGCAGCCAAGGGGGAGGGGCCAACGTCCTGACTTTC
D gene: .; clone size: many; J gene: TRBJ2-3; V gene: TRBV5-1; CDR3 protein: CASSLGSGLNTQYF; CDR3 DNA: TGCGCCAGCAGCTTGGGGTCGGGGTTGAATACGCAGTATTTT
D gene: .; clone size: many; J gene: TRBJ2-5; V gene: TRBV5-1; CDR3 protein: CASRQGLQETQYF; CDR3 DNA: TGCGCCAGCAGACAGGGCCTCCAAGAGACCCAGTACTTC
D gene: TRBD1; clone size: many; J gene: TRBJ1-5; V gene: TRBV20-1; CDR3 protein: CSAKRQGSGNQPQHF; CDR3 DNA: TGCAGTGCTAAAAGACAGGGTTCCGGCAATCAGCCCCAGCATTTT
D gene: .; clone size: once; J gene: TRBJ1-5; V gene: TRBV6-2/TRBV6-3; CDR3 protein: CASGYAGYRPQHF; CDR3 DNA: TGTGCCAGCGGGTACGCGGGTTATCGGCCCCAGCATTTT
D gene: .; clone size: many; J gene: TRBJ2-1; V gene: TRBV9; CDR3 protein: CASSVANRGANEQFF; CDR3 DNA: TGTGCCAGCAGCGTAGCTAATCGGGGCGCCAATGAGCAGTTCTTC
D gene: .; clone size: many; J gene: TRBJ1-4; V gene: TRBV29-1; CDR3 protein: CSPRREKLFF; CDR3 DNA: TGCAGCCCAAGAAGGGAAAAACTGTTTTTT
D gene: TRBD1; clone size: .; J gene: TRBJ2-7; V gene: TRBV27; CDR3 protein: CASSLYAGTGGYEQYF; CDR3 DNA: TGTGCCAGCAGTTTATACGCCGGGACAGGGGGTTACGAGCAGTACTTC
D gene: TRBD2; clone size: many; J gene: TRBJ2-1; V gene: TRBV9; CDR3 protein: CASSVAGSGIYGNEQFF; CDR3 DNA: TGTGCCAGCAGCGTAGCGGGTAGCGGGATATATGGCAATGAGCAGTTCTTC
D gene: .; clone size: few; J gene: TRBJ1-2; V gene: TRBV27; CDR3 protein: CASSTTSGHYGYTF; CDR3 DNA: TGTGCCAGCAGCACCACCTCTGGTCACTATGGCTACACCTTC
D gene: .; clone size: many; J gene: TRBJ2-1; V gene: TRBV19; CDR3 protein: CASSISGLPYNEQFF; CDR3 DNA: TGTGCCAGTAGTATTTCCGGGTTACCCTACAATGAGCAGTTCTTC
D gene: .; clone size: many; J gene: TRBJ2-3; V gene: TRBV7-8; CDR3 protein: CASSLRWAGGGSDTQYF; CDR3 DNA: TGTGCCAGCAGCTTACGGTGGGCGGGTGGTGGGTCTGATACGCAGTATTTT
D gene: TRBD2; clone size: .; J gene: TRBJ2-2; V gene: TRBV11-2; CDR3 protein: CASSLGLAAGELFF; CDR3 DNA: TGTGCCAGCAGCTTAGGACTAGCAGCCGGGGAGCTGTTTTTT
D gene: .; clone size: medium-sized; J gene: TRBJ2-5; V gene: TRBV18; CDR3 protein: CASSPGNTLRETQYF; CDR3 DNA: TGTGCCAGCTCACCGGGGAACACCCTGAGAGAGACCCAGTACTTC
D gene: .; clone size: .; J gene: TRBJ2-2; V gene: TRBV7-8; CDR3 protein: CASSLVPGTGELFF; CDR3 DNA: TGTGCCAGCAGCTTAGTCCCAGGGACCGGGGAGCTGTTTTTT
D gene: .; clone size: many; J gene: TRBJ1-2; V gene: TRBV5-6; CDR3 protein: CASINLGEQKYGYTF; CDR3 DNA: TGTGCCAGCATAAATTTGGGCGAACAGAAGTACGGCTACACCTTC
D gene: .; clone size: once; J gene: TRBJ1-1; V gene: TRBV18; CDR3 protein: CASSISTGNTEAFF; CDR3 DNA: TGTGCCAGCTCAATCTCAACAGGTAACACTGAAGCTTTCTTT
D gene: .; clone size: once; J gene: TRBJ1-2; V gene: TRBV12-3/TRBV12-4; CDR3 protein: CAGSSNPSYGYTF; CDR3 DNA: TGTGCCGGCAGTTCTAATCCTAGCTATGGCTACACCTTC
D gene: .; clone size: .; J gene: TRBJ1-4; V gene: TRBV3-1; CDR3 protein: CASSQGPGANEKLFF; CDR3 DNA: TGTGCCAGCAGCCAGGGCCCAGGGGCTAATGAAAAACTGTTTTTT
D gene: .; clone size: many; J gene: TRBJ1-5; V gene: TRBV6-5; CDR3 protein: CASSRTVNQPQHF; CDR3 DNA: TGTGCCAGCAGTAGGACGGTTAATCAGCCCCAGCATTTT
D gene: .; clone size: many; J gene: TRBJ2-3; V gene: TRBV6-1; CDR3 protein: CASTKQTSTDTQYF; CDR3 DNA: TGTGCCAGCACCAAGCAGACTAGCACAGATACGCAGTATTTT
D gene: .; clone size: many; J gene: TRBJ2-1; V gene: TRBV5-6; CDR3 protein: CASSLGRLSYNEQFF; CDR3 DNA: TGTGCCAGCAGCTTGGGCAGGCTGTCCTACAATGAGCAGTTCTTC
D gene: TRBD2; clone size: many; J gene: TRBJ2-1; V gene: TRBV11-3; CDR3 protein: CASSSTSGGPSYNEQFF; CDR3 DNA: TGTGCCAGCAGCTCGACTAGCGGGGGGCCGTCCTACAATGAGCAGTTCTTC
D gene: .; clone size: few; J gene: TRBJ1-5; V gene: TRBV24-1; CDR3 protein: CATSDLRRKYNQPQHF; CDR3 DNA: TGTGCCACCAGTGATTTGCGCAGGAAATACAATCAGCCCCAGCATTTT
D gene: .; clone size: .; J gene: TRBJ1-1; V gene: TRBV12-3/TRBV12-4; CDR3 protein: CASSWGSEAFF; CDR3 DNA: TGTGCCAGCAGTTGGGGGTCTGAAGCTTTCTTT
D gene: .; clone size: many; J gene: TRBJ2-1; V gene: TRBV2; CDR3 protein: CAWGLGEGDEQFF; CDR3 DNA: TGTGCCTGGGGGTTGGGCGAAGGGGATGAGCAGTTCTTC